This TCR beta chain was recovered during a study of cytomegalovirus exposure and HLA in healthy donors. Study observations and caveats: Some segments of the V type, notably TRBV6-2 and TRBV6-3, were excluded as indistinguishable.

This clone appeared once. Its specificity is unknown. CDR3 length: 14 amino acids. Germline lookup yields CDR1 SGHDT and CDR2 YYEEEE. V shed 2 bases and J shed 0 bases, with 8 bases lying between them. The PCR made use of 60 Vbeta and 13 Jbeta primers. Using immunoSEQ multiplex PCR, the repertoire was profiled, and TCRdb retains in-frame clones only, with some absent. The repertoire holds about 180,000 clones, with around 80% as singletons. The chain recombines TRBV5-6 with TRBJ1-2, with D tentatively TRBD1 (6 bases). The sequencing sample was made of PBMCs. The sequence derives from a woman aged 30 to 39 in good health and CMV-seronegative. The CDR3 DNA reads TGTGCCAGCAGCTTCGGACAGCCTAACTATGGCTACACCTTC. Translated: CASSFGQPNYGYTF.